The present TCR beta chain was sequenced within a study of identical twins. CDR3 length equals 16 residues. Germline assignment: CDR1 KGHSH and CDR2 LQKENI. V shed 2 bases and J shed 7 bases, with 17 bases lying between them. TCRdb re-derived calls from the 5' RACE reads in MiXCR, one entry per CDR3 protein. Among hundreds of thousands of distinct CDR3 sequences listed, 15% to 20% were seen once. Donors were all healthy Caucasians. This sample also belongs to another study, concerning T cells expressing NK-cell markers. As reported in that work: In about 6 donors, dominant CD3+CD56+NKG2C+ clones formed about 1.0-7.5% of CD8+ cells.

The TCR comes from a woman between 18 and 29 years old in good health. The sequenced sample consisted of PBMCs. The chain recombines TRBV18 with TRBJ2-2; D might be TRBD1 (5 bases). The CDR3 region is CASSPYVGALGGELFF. The CDR3 DNA reads as TGTGCCAGCTCACCATACGTTGGGGCGCTCGGCGGGGAGCTGTTTTTT.